This T cell receptor (beta chain) was profiled in a study of T cell repertoires in cytomegalovirus infection. About the study: CMV epitopes used comprised recently identified HLA-C-restricted ones and well-studied HLA-B-restricted ones. It was the public TCR beta signatures that indicated both CMV infection and matching HLA type.

J was trimmed by 4 bases and V by 2 bases; bases with no gene match: 7. This CDR3 comprises 16 residues. The germline V gene encodes CDR1 MNHNS and CDR2 SASEGT. Each CDR3 protein is one row after TCRdb ran MiXCR on the reads. Of 900,000 to 950,000 distinct CDR3 sequences listed, roughly a third are singletons. Study results and caveats: Carriers of CMV and the relevant HLA type were discriminated by public TCR beta frequency. HLA-C-restricted TCR beta clonotypes specific for CMV led the ex vivo response.

This clonotype was counted ten times or more. Its antigen is unknown. Sample: cultured CD8+ T cells from PBMCs, taken from culture after CMV antigen stimulation. This receptor was identified in a human donor in good health (CMV status not recorded). Some clones in this sample may be carry-over from other donors' samples. The genes are TRBV6-1 and TRBJ1-5; TRBD1 aligns across 8 bases. The CDR3 spells CASSELWTGINQPQHF. In DNA form, the CDR3 reads TGTGCCAGCAGTGAACTATGGACAGGGATTAATCAGCCCCAGCATTTT.